A few counts support the clone carrying this TCR beta chain. Its antigen is not identified. The data belong to a study of blood T cells in healthy people across ages. Overall study context: Per two T cells, about one barcoded beta molecule was captured through template switching. Study-wide points: Relative to aged donors, long-lived donors carried more naive CD4+ cells and displayed higher diversity.

This CDR3 is 16 amino acids long. The V gene's germline CDR1 is MNHEY and CDR2 SVGEGT. V was pared by 2 bases and J by 7 bases, with 19 bases between. Through a sample-barcoded 5' primer and a J-beta primer mix, a second PCR was run for roughly 7 to 12 cycles. Each of the cDNA molecules was tagged by a template-switch adaptor with 12 random nucleotides. One entry per CDR3 protein, called by TCRdb with MiXCR from the 5' RACE reads. The sample contains over 1.5 million distinct CDR3 sequences, about 50% of which appear only once. What was sequenced was blood. The V call is TRBV6-2 or TRBV6-3, the J call TRBJ2-3, with D perhaps matching TRBD2 (5 bases). This TCR was recovered from a woman in her thirties or forties in good health. The CDR3 region has the DNA TGTGCCAGCAGTTACAACAGTCCCCAGAGGGCTCATACGCAGTATTTT. It is translated as CASSYNSPQRAHTQYF.